The 2 T cell receptor beta chains reported below all come from one sample, sequenced in a study of blood T cell repertoires in COVID-19. The repertoire was sequenced with immunoSEQ multiplex PCR; TCRdb's copy has only in-frame clones and lacks some. Of 100,000 to 150,000 clones in the sample, about four fifths were seen once. The specimen was peripheral blood. The receptors were gathered from a man in his forties with active or convalescent COVID-19.

This sequence joins TRBV4-3 and TRBJ2-2; 10 nucleotides line up with TRBD1. The V and J ends lost 5 bases and 6 bases, in that order; junction bases with no gene match: 3. The germline V gene has CDR1 LGHNA and CDR2 YSLEER. The CDR3 consists of 14 residues. The CDR3 DNA reads TGCGCCAGCAGCAACGGACAGGGGGCCGGGGAGCTGTTTTTT. This codes for CASSNGQGAGELFF.

The gene calls are TRBV18 and TRBJ2-1; 9 positions match TRBD1. Looked up from germline, CDR1 is KGHSH and CDR2 is LQKENI. CDR3 length: 15 residues. With 3 bases clipped from V and 5 bases from J, the junction kept 5 bases outside the gene matches. The CDR3 here is CASSPRTGVNNEQFF. DNA of the CDR3: TGTGCCAGCTCACCGCGGACAGGGGTGAACAATGAGCAGTTCTTC.